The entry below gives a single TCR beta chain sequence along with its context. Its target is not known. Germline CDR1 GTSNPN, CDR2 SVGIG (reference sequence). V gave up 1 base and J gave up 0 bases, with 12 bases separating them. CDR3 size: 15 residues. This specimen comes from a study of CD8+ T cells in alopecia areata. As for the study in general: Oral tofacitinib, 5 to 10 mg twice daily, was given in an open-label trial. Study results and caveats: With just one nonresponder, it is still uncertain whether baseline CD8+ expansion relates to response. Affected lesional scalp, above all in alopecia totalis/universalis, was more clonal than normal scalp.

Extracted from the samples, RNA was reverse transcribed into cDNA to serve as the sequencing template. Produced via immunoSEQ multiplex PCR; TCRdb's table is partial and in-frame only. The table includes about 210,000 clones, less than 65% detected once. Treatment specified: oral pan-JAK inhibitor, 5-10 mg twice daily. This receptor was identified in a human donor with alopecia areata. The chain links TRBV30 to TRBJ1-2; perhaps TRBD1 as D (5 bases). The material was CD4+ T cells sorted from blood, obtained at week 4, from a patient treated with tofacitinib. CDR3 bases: TGTGCCTGGAGTGACCCAGGGCTCTCTAACTATGGCTACACCTTC. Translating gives CAWSDPGLSNYGYTF.